This T cell receptor beta chain was captured by sequencing in a study of blood T cell repertoires in COVID-19. Overall study: Sites in the United States, Italy and Spain provided acute and convalescent COVID-19 samples. The cDNA or gDNA used as material had been derived from T cells, B-cell-depleted T cells, or PBMCs.

This clone occurred once. Original processing notes: How many nucleated cells were present was estimated from reference gene primer amplification. Assay: immunoSEQ multiplex PCR; the TCRdb copy retains only in-frame clones and omits some. Clone size and the V and J calls come from that table; the DNA yielded D and trimming. The data hold more than 140,000 clones, with 88% observed a single time. Germline CDR1 is SGHNT and CDR2 is YYREEE (reference sequence). There are 16 residues in the CDR3. J lost 2 bases, V lost 0 bases, and 2 bases had no gene match. The chain carries TRBV5-4 and TRBJ2-3, with 11 bases aligning to TRBD2. Sequencing used peripheral blood. The receptor was derived from a woman aged 55-69 years with acute or convalescent COVID-19. The chain's CDR3 is CASSLGLAGITDTQYF. Written as DNA, the CDR3 is TGTGCCAGCAGCTTGGGACTAGCGGGGATCACAGATACGCAGTATTTT. The whole variable domain, filled in from reference TRBV5-4 and TRBJ2-3, reads ETGVTQSPTHLIKTRGQQVTLRCSSQSGHNTVSWYQQALGQGPQFIFQYYREEENGRGNFPPRFSGLQFPNYSSELNVNALELDDSALYLCASSLGLAGITDTQYFGPGTRLTVL.